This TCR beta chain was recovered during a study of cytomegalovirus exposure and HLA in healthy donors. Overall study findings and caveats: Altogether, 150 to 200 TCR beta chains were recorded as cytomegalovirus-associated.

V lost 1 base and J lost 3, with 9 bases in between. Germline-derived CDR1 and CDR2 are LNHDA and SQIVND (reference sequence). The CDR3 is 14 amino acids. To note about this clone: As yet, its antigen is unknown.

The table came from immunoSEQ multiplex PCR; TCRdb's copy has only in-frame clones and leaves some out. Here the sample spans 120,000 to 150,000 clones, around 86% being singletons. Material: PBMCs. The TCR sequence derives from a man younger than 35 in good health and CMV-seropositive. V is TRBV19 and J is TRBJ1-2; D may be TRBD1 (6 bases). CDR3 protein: CASSIGQAYYGYTF. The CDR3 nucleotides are TGTGCCAGTAGTATAGGACAGGCGTACTATGGCTACACCTTC.